These T cell receptor beta chains were read from a single sample in a study of OX40 agonist ivuxolimab in advanced cancers. Clones were read by immunoSEQ multiplex PCR, and TCRdb kept only the in-frame ones, dropping some. The sample includes around 79,000 clones, around nine tenths seen only once; the top ten take approximately 0.63%. This specimen consisted of CD4+ or CD8+ T cells sorted from blood, obtained in a trial of the OX40 agonist ivuxolimab. The receptors originated from an adult with an advanced solid tumor such as melanoma, head and neck, liver or kidney cancer. The CDR3 runs from the conserved cysteine through the conserved F or W. A D gene is named only where the DNA matches it firmly. Only some rows state a clone size, as once, few, many or a class for expanded clones.

j_gene: TRBJ1-5; abundance: NA; d_gene: TRBD1; v_gene: TRBV19; CDR3aa: CASSIEGGQGQPQHF; CDR3nt: TGTGCCAGTAGTATAGAAGGGGGACAGGGACAGCCCCAGCATTTT
j_gene: TRBJ1-2; abundance: NA; d_gene: NA; v_gene: TRBV5-8; CDR3aa: CASSSGPSLGYTF; CDR3nt: TGTGCCAGCAGCTCCGGGCCTTCCTTGGGCTACACCTTC
j_gene: TRBJ2-1; abundance: NA; d_gene: NA; v_gene: TRBV7-7; CDR3aa: CASSLAGGREQFF; CDR3nt: TGTGCCAGCAGCTTAGCGGGGGGAAGGGAGCAGTTCTTC
j_gene: TRBJ2-5; abundance: NA; d_gene: NA; v_gene: TRBV29-1; CDR3aa: CSVVATGRQETQYF; CDR3nt: TGCAGCGTTGTAGCGACAGGGAGGCAAGAGACCCAGTACTTC
j_gene: TRBJ1-1; abundance: NA; d_gene: TRBD1; v_gene: TRBV19; CDR3aa: CASSRDRNTEAFF; CDR3nt: TGTGCCAGTAGTCGGGACAGAAACACTGAAGCTTTCTTT
j_gene: TRBJ1-1; abundance: NA; d_gene: TRBD1; v_gene: TRBV18; CDR3aa: CASSRSTGGMTEAFF; CDR3nt: TGTGCCAGCTCACGTTCGACAGGGGGGATGACTGAAGCTTTCTTT
j_gene: TRBJ1-1; abundance: NA; d_gene: NA; v_gene: TRBV30; CDR3aa: CAWSVKFNTEAFF; CDR3nt: TGTGCCTGGAGTGTAAAGTTTAACACTGAAGCTTTCTTT
j_gene: TRBJ2-1; abundance: NA; d_gene: TRBD1; v_gene: TRBV27; CDR3aa: CASGVYRGVANEQFF; CDR3nt: TGTGCCAGCGGAGTTTACAGGGGGGTTGCCAATGAGCAGTTCTTC
j_gene: TRBJ2-3; abundance: NA; d_gene: NA; v_gene: TRBV5-3; CDR3aa: CAIHRTPSVDTQYF; CDR3nt: TGTGCCATTCACCGAACCCCCTCCGTTGATACGCAGTATTTT
j_gene: TRBJ2-3; abundance: NA; d_gene: NA; v_gene: TRBV7-2; CDR3aa: CASSLGQRTDTQYF; CDR3nt: TGTGCCAGCAGCTTAGGTCAGCGCACAGATACGCAGTATTTT
j_gene: TRBJ2-7; abundance: few; d_gene: TRBD1; v_gene: TRBV28; CDR3aa: CASSETGTGGSEQYF; CDR3nt: TGTGCCAGCAGTGAGACCGGGACAGGGGGCTCCGAGCAGTACTTC
j_gene: TRBJ1-5; abundance: NA; d_gene: TRBD1; v_gene: TRBV2; CDR3aa: CASSPRGAGSNQPQHF; CDR3nt: TGTGCCAGCAGCCCCAGGGGGGCCGGGAGCAATCAGCCCCAGCATTTT
j_gene: TRBJ1-2; abundance: medium-sized; d_gene: NA; v_gene: TRBV5-1; CDR3aa: CASSAGDKNYGYTF; CDR3nt: TGCGCCAGCAGCGCAGGGGACAAAAACTATGGCTACACCTTC
j_gene: TRBJ2-5; abundance: NA; d_gene: NA; v_gene: TRBV18; CDR3aa: CASSNGQQETQYF; CDR3nt: TGTGCCAGCTCAAATGGACAGCAAGAGACCCAGTACTTC
j_gene: TRBJ2-7; abundance: NA; d_gene: TRBD1; v_gene: TRBV7-8; CDR3aa: CASSAQQGNYEQYF; CDR3nt: TGTGCCAGCAGCGCCCAACAGGGGAACTACGAGCAGTACTTC
j_gene: TRBJ2-2; abundance: NA; d_gene: NA; v_gene: TRBV7-9; CDR3aa: CASSFGPGGTGELFF; CDR3nt: TGTGCCAGCAGCTTTGGGCCGGGTGGCACCGGGGAGCTGTTTTTT
j_gene: TRBJ1-4; abundance: once; d_gene: NA; v_gene: TRBV4-3; CDR3aa: CASSQDDGVDNEKLFF; CDR3nt: TGCGCCAGCAGCCAAGATGACGGGGTTGATAATGAAAAACTGTTTTTT
j_gene: TRBJ1-2; abundance: NA; d_gene: NA; v_gene: TRBV19; CDR3aa: CASSIGGRGYTF; CDR3nt: TGTGCCAGTAGTATCGGGGGCCGGGGCTACACCTTC
j_gene: TRBJ1-1; abundance: NA; d_gene: NA; v_gene: TRBV6-5; CDR3aa: CASSYLGAGTEAFF; CDR3nt: TGTGCCAGCAGTTACCTAGGGGCTGGCACTGAAGCTTTCTTT